The 32 T cell receptor beta chains in this list originate from one sample, sequenced in a study of cytomegalovirus exposure and HLA in healthy donors. The PCR contained 60 Vbeta and 13 Jbeta primers. Profiling relied on immunoSEQ multiplex PCR, and the TCRdb table lists in-frame clones only, not all of them. The table includes some 150,000 clones, roughly 85% detected once. The specimen sequenced was PBMCs. All receptors derive from a woman in her 30s in good health and CMV-seronegative.

The V gene is TRBV10-2, the J gene TRBJ2-5; TRBD1 matches at 7 bases. V dropped 6 bases and J dropped 3; count of bases not matched to a gene: 7. This CDR3 is 14 amino acids long. Per the germline V gene, CDR1 is WSHSY and CDR2 is SAAADI. CDR3 loop: CASSDLGQEETQYF. DNA for the CDR3: TGCGCCAGCAGCGACCTTGGACAGGAAGAGACCCAGTACTTC.

This clone showed up just once. The rearrangement links TRBV6-1 to TRBJ2-2; D is possibly TRBD1 (6 bases). The J call is doubtful: the DNA matches TRBJ1-3 better. This CDR3 spans 12 amino acids. Germline V CDR1 and CDR2: MNHNS, SASEGT. The DNA of the CDR3 is TGTGCCACTAGGACAGATGGAAACACCATATATTTT. Its translation is CATRTDGNTIYF.

This chain links TRBV5-4 with TRBJ2-5, with 8 bases that match TRBD2. The end of the DNA fits TRBJ2-7 better, so the J call may be wrong. Germline lookup yields CDR1 SGHNT and CDR2 YYREEE (reference sequence). This CDR3 is 16 amino acids long. The CDR3 DNA reads TGTGCCAGCACCAAGAGGCGGGGGGCCGGTAGCTACGAGCAGTACTTC. Its protein product is CASTKRRGAGSYEQYF.

This clone occurred once. The V and J genes are TRBV5-1 and TRBJ1-3, with TRBD1 matching over 8 bases. V trimming: 5 bases; J trimming: 0 bases; junction bases outside the gene matches: 7. The CDR3 runs to 16 residues. Germline loops: CDR1 SGHRS, CDR2 YFSETQ. This CDR3 is CASSRFGQGSGNTIYF. DNA of the CDR3: TGCGCCAGCAGTCGTTTCGGACAGGGCTCTGGAAACACCATATATTTT.

The CDR3 DNA reads TGTGCCAGCAGGGGGCTGGCCGGGGAGCTGTTTTTT. This sequence encodes CASRGLAGELFF. The genes are TRBV19 and TRBJ2-2; TRBD1 aligns across 8 bases. With 9 bases clipped from V and 6 bases from J, the junction kept 3 bases outside the gene matches. The CDR3 extends over 12 amino acids. Germline assignment: CDR1 LNHDA and CDR2 SQIVND (reference sequence).

The count of this clone is one. The chain links TRBV11-2 to TRBJ2-5, with 16 nucleotides matching TRBD2. V trimming: 5 bases; J trimming: 4 bases; junction bases outside the gene matches: 7. Germline lookup yields CDR1 SGHAT and CDR2 FQNNGV. This CDR3 comprises 17 residues. CDR3 loop: CASSPGTSGGAGETQYF. The CDR3 coding sequence is TGTGCCAGCAGCCCCGGGACTAGCGGGGGGGCGGGAGAGACCCAGTACTTC.

The rearrangement joins TRBV7-9 to TRBJ1-3, with 7 nucleotides matching TRBD1. V shed 5 bases, J shed 6 bases, and the junction held 10 bases outside the gene matches. The germline V gene has CDR1 SEHNR and CDR2 FQNEAQ (reference sequence). The CDR3 length is 15 residues. Written as DNA, the CDR3 is TGTGCCAGCAGCAGAAGACAGGGTGAGGAAAACACCATATATTTT. Protein: CASSRRQGEENTIYF. Supplemented by reference TRBV7-9 and TRBJ1-3, the full variable domain reads DTGVSQNPRHKITKRGQNVTFRCDPISEHNRLYWYRQTLGQGPEFLTYFQNEAQLEKSRLLSDRFSAERPKGSFSTLEIQRTEQGDSAMYLCASSRRQGEENTIYFGEGSWLTVV.

CDR3 in DNA: TGTGCCAGTAGTATAGATCAGCTCGCGGGGGGGCGAGAGACCCAGTACTTC. Its protein product is CASSIDQLAGGRETQYF. V is TRBV19 and J is TRBJ2-5; TRBD2 agrees at 9 bases. The V segment lost 0 bases and the J segment 4 bases; nucleotides outside the gene matches: 9. The CDR3 totals 17 residues. From germline, CDR1 is LNHDA and CDR2 SQIVND (reference sequence).

The V gene is TRBV9, the J gene TRBJ2-7; 12 bases are a match to TRBD1. V lost 3 bases and J lost 7; bases outside the gene matches: 8. The CDR3 covers 15 residues. CDR1 and CDR2 from the germline V gene are SGDLS and YYNGEE. The CDR3 bases are TGTGCCAGCAGCGCAATGGGACAGGGGGCTCAGGAGCAGTACTTC. It specifies CASSAMGQGAQEQYF.

The rearrangement links TRBV7-2 to TRBJ2-5; maybe TRBD1 (5 bases). Trimming removed 7 bases from V and 5 bases from J, with 20 bases in between. CDR3 length equals 15 residues. Looked up from germline, CDR1 is SGHTA and CDR2 is FQGNSA. CDR3 amino acids: CASTTTDSARETQYF. The CDR3, as DNA: TGTGCCAGCACCACGACTGACAGTGCCAGGGAGACCCAGTACTTC.

A few counts support this clone. This chain joins TRBV5-5 and TRBJ2-2; 10 bases line up with TRBD1. The length of the CDR3 is 16 residues. The V gene end was trimmed by 4 bases and the J gene end by 0 bases; junction bases not matched to a gene: 3. Germline-derived CDR1 and CDR2 are SGHKS and YYEKEE (reference sequence). The CDR3: CASSIGTGANTGELFF. In DNA form, the CDR3 reads TGTGCCAGCAGCATAGGGACAGGGGCGAACACCGGGGAGCTGTTTTTT.

This chain connects TRBV7-2 to TRBJ1-4; no firm D call. CDR1 SGHTA and CDR2 FQGNSA come from the germline V gene. This CDR3 is built from 14 residues. V lost 1 base and J 10 bases, leaving 13 bases between the germline ends. CDR3 amino acids: CASSLEISPGKLFF. The CDR3 coding sequence is TGTGCCAGCAGCTTAGAGATAAGCCCCGGAAAACTGTTTTTT.

This clone was seen once. The chain couples TRBV7-9 to TRBJ2-7; TRBD1 might be the D (5 bases). V lost 3 bases and J 4 bases, leaving 7 bases between the germline ends. The length of the CDR3 is 12 residues. CDR1 SEHNR and CDR2 FQNEAQ come from the germline V gene (reference sequence). The CDR3: CASSFDRYEQYF. Written as DNA, the CDR3 is TGTGCCAGCAGCTTCGACAGATACGAGCAGTACTTC.

The V and J genes are TRBV9 and TRBJ2-2, with D maybe TRBD2 (5 bases). V was trimmed by 4 bases and J by 3 bases, leaving 13 bases between them. Germline V lookup: CDR1 SGDLS, CDR2 YYNGEE. CDR3 length equals 15 residues. Here the CDR3 reads CASSPSLAYTGELFF. The CDR3 region has the DNA TGTGCCAGCAGCCCGAGCCTAGCCTACACCGGGGAGCTGTTTTTT.

This chain links TRBV11-1 with TRBJ2-7; no clear D gene. The CDR3 loop spans 15 amino acids. V was trimmed by 0 bases and J by 2 bases, leaving 11 bases between them. Germline V gives CDR1 SGHAT, CDR2 FQDESV (reference sequence). The CDR3 DNA is TGTGCCAGCAGCTTAGCATGGTCAGAGGCCTACGAGCAGTACTTC. This translates into CASSLAWSEAYEQYF.

This chain connects TRBV12-2 to TRBJ2-3; the D call in the table, TRBD2, was not verified against the DNA. TRBV12-2 is tagged as a pseudogene. The CDR3 covers 16 residues. The CDR3 sequence is CASRPPGGGNTDTQYF. Written as DNA, the CDR3 is TGTGCAAGTCGACCCCCTGGGGGAGGAAACACAGATACGCAGTATTTT.

The chain uses TRBV19 and TRBJ2-7; 8 nucleotides align to TRBD2. The V gene's germline CDR1 is LNHDA and CDR2 SQIVND (reference sequence). The ends lost 8 bases at V and 5 bases at J; junction bases unmatched: 11. The CDR3 is made up of 14 amino acids. The CDR3 is CASQDQRGYHEQYF. For the CDR3, the DNA is TGTGCCAGTCAAGACCAGCGGGGGTACCACGAGCAGTACTTC.

The chain employs TRBV29-1 and TRBJ1-2, with 10 bases that match TRBD1. This CDR3 is 15 amino acids long. Germline-derived CDR1 and CDR2 are SQVTM and ANQGSEA. Trimming at V came to 0 bases and at J to 5 bases, leaving 6 bases not matched to a gene. CDR3 nucleotide sequence: TGCAGCGTTGAAGAAGACAGGGGGCGCCAGTATGGCTACACCTTC. The encoded protein is CSVEEDRGRQYGYTF.

The chain recombines TRBV5-1 with TRBJ1-5; D ambiguous. Germline V gene sequence: CDR1 SGHRS, CDR2 YFSETQ. The CDR3 consists of 13 residues. Trimming left V 4 bases short and J 5 bases short, with 10 bases between. CDR3 sequence reads: CASSPGGDQPQHF. The CDR3 nucleotides are TGCGCCAGCAGCCCCGGCGGGGATCAGCCCCAGCATTTT.

This clone has a single count. J is TRBJ2-7 and V is TRBV6-1, with 10 bases identical to TRBD2. Germline CDR1 is MNHNS and CDR2 is SASEGT. The CDR3 spans 15 residues. V lost 6 bases to trimming and J lost 3 bases; unmatched junction nucleotides: 8. The CDR3, as DNA: TGTGCCAGCAGGGCCGGACTAGCGGACATCTACGAGCAGTACTTC. It yields the protein CASRAGLADIYEQYF.

The rearrangement uses TRBV2 and TRBJ2-7, with 10 bases aligning to TRBD2. There are 14 residues in the CDR3. Germline V gene sequence: CDR1 SNHLY, CDR2 FYNNEI. The V gene end was trimmed by 6 bases and the J gene end by 3 bases; junction bases not matched to a gene: 5. The CDR3 sequence is CASRAGLADYEQYF. The CDR3 DNA follows: TGTGCCAGCAGGGCCGGACTAGCGGACTACGAGCAGTACTTC. The complete variable domain, with remaining parts taken from reference TRBV2 and TRBJ2-7, reads EPEVTQTPSHQVTQMGQEVILRCVPISNHLYFYWYRQILGQKVEFLVSFYNNEISEKSEIFDDQFSVERPDGSNFTLKIRSTKLEDSAMYFCASRAGLADYEQYFGPGTRLTVT.

The chain is built from TRBV25-1 and TRBJ2-7, with D perhaps TRBD1 (5 bases). V lost 4 bases, J lost 4 bases, and 8 bases lay in between. CDR3 length: 12 amino acids. In germline, CDR1 is MGHDK, CDR2 SYGVNS. CDR3 bases: TGTGCCAGCAGTGCGTCAGGGTACGAGCAGTACTTC. This gives the protein CASSASGYEQYF.

This chain uses TRBV9 with TRBJ2-6; D gene unclear. With 3 bases removed from V and 4 bases from J, the gap between germline ends came to 8 bases. There are 14 residues in the CDR3. Germline-derived CDR1 and CDR2 are SGDLS and YYNGEE. CDR3: CASSGSMGANVLTF. CDR3 bases: TGTGCCAGCAGCGGGAGTATGGGGGCCAACGTCCTGACTTTC.

This chain uses TRBV4-1 with TRBJ2-5; D is perhaps TRBD2 (6 bases). CDR1 and CDR2 from the germline V gene are MGHRA and YSYEKL. The CDR3 contains 16 residues. With 0 bases removed from V and 5 bases from J, the gap between germline ends came to 16 bases. The CDR3 region is CASSQDDAGTGETQYF. The DNA of the CDR3 is TGCGCCAGCAGCCAAGATGATGCGGGAACGGGCGAGACCCAGTACTTC.

The gene calls are TRBV5-1 and TRBJ2-2, with D unclear. This CDR3 spans 15 amino acids. Germline lookup yields CDR1 SGHRS and CDR2 YFSETQ. V was trimmed by 7 bases and J by 0 bases, leaving 13 bases between them. CDR3 region: CASGLAVSNTGELFF. CDR3 bases: TGCGCCAGCGGATTAGCTGTATCGAACACCGGGGAGCTGTTTTTT.

The chain has TRBV6-5 and TRBJ2-4; 8 nucleotides align to TRBD1. Losses at the gene ends were 5 bases for V and 7 bases for J; bases not matched to a gene: 10. Germline-derived CDR1 and CDR2 are MNHEY and SVGAGI. The CDR3 consists of 15 residues. Here the CDR3 DNA reads TGTGCCAGCAGTACCTCAGGGGGCCTTGGGAACATTCAGTACTTC. This codes for CASSTSGGLGNIQYF.

The gene calls are TRBV28 and TRBJ1-5, with unresolved D. The V end lost 5 bases, the J end lost 2 bases, and 4 bases lay between the germline ends. Germline V CDR1 and CDR2: MDHEN, SYDVKM. The CDR3 contains 12 residues. The CDR3 bases are TGTGCCAGCAGTAGCCGCAATCAGCCCCAGCATTTT. It encodes CASSSRNQPQHF.

CDR3 in amino acids: CASRPTSGATGELFF. CDR3 nucleotides: TGTGCCAGCAGACCAACTAGCGGGGCCACCGGGGAGCTGTTTTTT. The chain combines TRBV7-6 with TRBJ2-2; 10 positions match TRBD2. V shed 6 bases and J 4 bases; nucleotides not matched to a gene: 5. Germline loops: CDR1 SGHVS, CDR2 FNYEAQ. This CDR3 has 15 residues.

A single count supports this clone. V gene TRBV7-9 combines with J gene TRBJ2-2, with 13 bases fitting TRBD2. CDR3 length: 17 residues. V lost 3 bases and J lost 2; bases outside the gene matches: 3. The germline V gene encodes CDR1 SEHNR and CDR2 FQNEAQ (reference sequence). CDR3 residues: CASSFRLAGGNTGELFF. The CDR3 bases are TGTGCCAGCAGCTTCAGACTAGCGGGAGGTAACACCGGGGAGCTGTTTTTT.

This clone has a single count. V and J are TRBV28 and TRBJ2-7; D perhaps matches TRBD2 (6 bases). The CDR3 covers 14 residues. Trimming took off 7 bases at V and 0 bases at J, with 13 bases between the two ends. Germline CDR1 MDHEN, CDR2 SYDVKM. CDR3 bases: TGTGCCAGCACCAGGGACTGGAACTCCTACGAGCAGTACTTC. This translates into CASTRDWNSYEQYF.

This chain connects TRBV2 to TRBJ2-5; D unresolved. The CDR3 runs 14 residues. The V and J ends lost 4 bases and 1 base respectively, with 10 bases between them. CDR1 SNHLY and CDR2 FYNNEI come from the germline V gene. The CDR3 is CASSGQAAQETQYF. CDR3 DNA: TGTGCCAGCAGTGGGCAGGCAGCCCAAGAGACCCAGTACTTC.

V and J are TRBV5-6 and TRBJ2-7; D perhaps matches TRBD2 (6 bases). Trimming stripped 6 bases from V and 6 bases from J, with 19 bases between. Germline values: CDR1 SGHDT, CDR2 YYEEEE. CDR3 length equals 14 residues. The CDR3 here is CASTPGGGLTEQYF. In nucleotides, the CDR3 is TGTGCCAGCACCCCTGGAGGAGGGCTGACCGAGCAGTACTTC. Together with reference TRBV5-6 and TRBJ2-7, the CDR3 gives the full variable domain: DAGVTQSPTHLIKTRGQQVTLRCSPKSGHDTVSWYQQALGQGPQFIFQYYEEEERQRGNFPDRFSGHQFPNYSSELNVNALLLGDSALYLCASTPGGGLTEQYFGPGTRLTVT.